This T cell receptor beta chain was profiled in a study of shared clonotypes between healthy human individuals. Profiling relied on immunoSEQ multiplex PCR, and the TCRdb table lists in-frame clones only, not all of them. In the table there are some 700,000 clones, around 90% of which are singletons. The length of the CDR3 is 14 residues. Between the trimmed V and J ends, which lost 4 bases and 5 bases, there was a span of 13 bases. Per the germline V gene, CDR1 is MNHEY and CDR2 is SMNVEV (reference sequence). This sequence joins TRBV27 and TRBJ2-3; tentatively, D is TRBD2 (6 bases). The sample taken for sequencing was memory CD8+ T cells from PBMCs. The sample's subset: CD45RO+ cells pooled with CCR7-negative TemRA cells. This receptor was obtained from a man aged 18 to 35 in good health. Some clones in this sample may be carry-over from other donors' samples. DNA of the CDR3: TGTGCCAGCAGTTGGTCGGGAGCGGGAGATACGCAGTATTTT. Translation gives CASSWSGAGDTQYF.